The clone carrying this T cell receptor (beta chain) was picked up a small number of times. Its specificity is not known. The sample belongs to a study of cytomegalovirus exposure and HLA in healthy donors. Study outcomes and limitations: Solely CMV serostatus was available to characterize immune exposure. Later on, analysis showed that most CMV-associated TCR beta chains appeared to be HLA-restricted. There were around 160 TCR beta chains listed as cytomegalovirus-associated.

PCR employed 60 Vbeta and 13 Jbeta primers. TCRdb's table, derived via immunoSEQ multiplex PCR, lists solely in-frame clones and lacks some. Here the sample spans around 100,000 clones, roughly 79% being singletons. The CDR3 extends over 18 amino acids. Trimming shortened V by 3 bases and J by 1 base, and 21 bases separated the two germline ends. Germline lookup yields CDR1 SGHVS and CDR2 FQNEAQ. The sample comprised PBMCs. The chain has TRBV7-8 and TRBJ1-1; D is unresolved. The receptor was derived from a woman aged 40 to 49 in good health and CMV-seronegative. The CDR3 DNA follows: TGTGCCAGCAGCTTCCCGGCTGAGTTAAGACGGGGGAACACTGAAGCTTTCTTT. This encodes CASSFPAELRRGNTEAFF. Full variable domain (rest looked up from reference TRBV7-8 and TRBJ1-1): GAGVSQSPRYKVAKRGQDVALRCDPISGHVSLFWYQQALGQGPEFLTYFQNEAQLDKSGLPSDRFFAERPEGSVSTLKIQRTQQEDSAVYLCASSFPAELRRGNTEAFFGQGTRLTVV.